The sequence of this T cell receptor beta chain was determined in a study of vaccination and CD4 T cells after COVID-19. Across the study: Two of the convalescents were Hispanic, and the group consisted of six males and four females.

As concerns this clonotype: What it binds is unknown.

An Oncomine TCR Beta short-read assay was used to sequence the DNA from cultured CD4+ T cells. One entry per CDR3 protein, called by TCRdb with MiXCR from the PCR reads. The table records about 3,600 distinct CDR3 sequences, 15% to 20% of them present only once. Germline CDR1 and CDR2: MNHNS and SASEGT. Trimming pared 3 bases from V and 1 base from J, leaving 0 bases between. This CDR3 region has 11 residues. Sample treatment: roughly 10-day PBMC culture with coronavirus spike peptide pools or control peptides (ViraFEST assay). The source of this sequence is a human donor who had recovered from COVID-19. Material: CD4+ T cells from blood, cultured in vitro. The V and J genes are TRBV6-1 and TRBJ2-5; D is unclear. The CDR3 protein is CASSDQETQYF. The DNA for the CDR3 is TGTGCCAGCAGTGACCAAGAGACCCAGTACTTC.